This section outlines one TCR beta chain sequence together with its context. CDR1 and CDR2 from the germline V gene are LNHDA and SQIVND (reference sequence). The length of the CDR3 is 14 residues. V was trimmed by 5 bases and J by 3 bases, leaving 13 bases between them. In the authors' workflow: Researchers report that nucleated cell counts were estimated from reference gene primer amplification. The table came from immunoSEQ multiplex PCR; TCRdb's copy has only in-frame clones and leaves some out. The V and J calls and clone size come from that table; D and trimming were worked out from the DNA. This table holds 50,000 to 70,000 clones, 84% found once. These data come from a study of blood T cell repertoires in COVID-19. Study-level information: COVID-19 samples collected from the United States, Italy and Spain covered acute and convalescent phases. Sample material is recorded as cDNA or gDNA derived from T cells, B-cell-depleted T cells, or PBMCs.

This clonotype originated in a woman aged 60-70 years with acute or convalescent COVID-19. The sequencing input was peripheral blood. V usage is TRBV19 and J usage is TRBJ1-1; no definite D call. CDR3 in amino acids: CASSSEEIDTEAFF. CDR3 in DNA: TGTGCCAGTAGTTCCGAGGAGATTGACACTGAAGCTTTCTTT.